The T cell receptor (beta chain) described here comes from a study of Graves' ophthalmopathy and Graves' hyperthyroidism. Overall study findings and caveats: Among thyroid clonotypes expanded above 0.001 frequency, most also appeared in blood.

Pregnancy or lactation, uncontrolled infections and other autoimmune diseases were grounds for excluding patients. From fresh peripheral blood, over 9 ml in volume, the PBMCs were obtained. Amplifying from RNA transcripts, the study obtained TCR beta CDR3 regions. A first-round RT-PCR used HTBI primers, followed by a second-round multiplex PCR. TCRdb re-analysed the multiplex PCR reads in MiXCR, keeping a single row per CDR3 protein. The repertoire holds about 400,000 distinct CDR3 sequences, with about a sixth as singletons. The V gene lost 5 bases and the J gene lost 0 bases, with 14 bases spanning the gap. Germline V lookup: CDR1 SGHTA, CDR2 FQGNSA. The CDR3 consists of 15 residues. Ten or more counts support this clonotype. Its antigen remains unknown.

This chain joins TRBV7-2 and TRBJ2-7; weak D call: TRBD1 (6 bases). This sequence was found in a woman aged 18-29 years with Graves' ophthalmopathy. The sample comprised peripheral blood. CDR3 sequence (DNA): TGTGCCAGCAGCCTTGACAGGCATAGCTCCTACGAGCAGTACTTC. As protein: CASSLDRHSSYEQYF.